Many counts were recorded for the clone carrying this T cell receptor (beta chain). The target antigen is unknown. This entry is derived from a study of CD8 T cells in ankylosing spondylitis. General study points: Disease-linked clones were reportedly significantly enriched in matched ankylosing spondylitis synovial fluid.

The CDR3 runs to 14 residues. The J segment lost 4 bases and the V segment lost 3 bases, leaving 1 base of the junction unmatched. Germline-derived CDR1 and CDR2 are SGHAT and FQNNGV. It was by quantitative 5'-RACE with molecular barcodes that TCR beta libraries were made. TCRdb ran MiXCR on the 5' RACE reads and lists one entry per CDR3 protein. The sample holds 150,000 to 200,000 distinct CDR3 sequences, roughly 13% seen once. The TCR was taken from a female donor with ankylosing spondylitis or in good health (not recorded which). The chain couples TRBV11-2 to TRBJ2-7, with 12 bases matching TRBD2. Specimen: blood, either unsorted or a sorted T cell fraction (not recorded which). CDR3 protein: CASSFGTSGYEQYF. In DNA form, the CDR3 reads TGTGCCAGCAGCTTCGGGACTAGCGGGTACGAGCAGTACTTC.